This T cell receptor beta chain was captured by sequencing in a study of a mutant IDH1 vaccine in newly diagnosed glioma. The sample's time point: week 47, end of study. Every vaccine dose comprised 300 ug of mutant IDH1 20-mer peptide plus topical imiquimod. The CDR3 covers 14 residues. Trimming took 0 bases from V and 5 from J; bases not matched to a gene: 5. Germline CDR1 is SGDLS and CDR2 is YYNGEE. The assay was immunoSEQ multiplex PCR, and TCRdb's table has in-frame clones only and misses some. The sample yields around 50,000 clones, 84% seen once. For this clone: Its matching antigen is unknown.

The chain links TRBV9 to TRBJ2-7; 7 bases map to TRBD2. This clonotype was obtained from a woman aged 25-40 years with glioma. Some clones in this sample may be carry-over from other donors' samples. Sequenced here: PBMCs, sampled from a glioma patient whose treatment included an IDH1 peptide vaccine. CDR3: CASSVGGGADEQYF. Written as DNA, the CDR3 is TGTGCCAGCAGCGTAGGGGGGGGTGCGGACGAGCAGTACTTC.